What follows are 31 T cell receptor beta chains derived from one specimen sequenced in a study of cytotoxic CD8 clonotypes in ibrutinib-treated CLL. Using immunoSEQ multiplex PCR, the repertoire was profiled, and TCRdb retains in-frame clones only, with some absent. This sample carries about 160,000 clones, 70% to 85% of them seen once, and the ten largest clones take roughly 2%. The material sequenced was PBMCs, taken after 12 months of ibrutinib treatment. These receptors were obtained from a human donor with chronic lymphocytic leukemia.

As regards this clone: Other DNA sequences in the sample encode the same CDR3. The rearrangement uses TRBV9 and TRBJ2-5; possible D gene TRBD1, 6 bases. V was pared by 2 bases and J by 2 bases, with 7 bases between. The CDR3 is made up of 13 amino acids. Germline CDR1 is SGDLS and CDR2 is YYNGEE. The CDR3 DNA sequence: TGTGCCAGCAGCGTGACAGGTCAAGAGACCCAGTACTTC. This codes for CASSVTGQETQYF.

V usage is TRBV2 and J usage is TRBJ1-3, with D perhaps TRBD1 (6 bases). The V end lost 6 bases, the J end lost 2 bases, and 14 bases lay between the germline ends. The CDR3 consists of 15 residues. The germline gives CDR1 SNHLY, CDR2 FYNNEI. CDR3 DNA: TGTGCCAGCAGCCTACAGGGTACCCCTGGAAACACCATATATTTT. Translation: CASSLQGTPGNTIYF. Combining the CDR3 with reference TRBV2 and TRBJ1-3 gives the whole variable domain EPEVTQTPSHQVTQMGQEVILRCVPISNHLYFYWYRQILGQKVEFLVSFYNNEISEKSEIFDDQFSVERPDGSNFTLKIRSTKLEDSAMYFCASSLQGTPGNTIYFGEGSWLTVV.

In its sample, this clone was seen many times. The CDR3 DNA follows: TGCGCCAGCAGCCCGTCCCTGGCAGGGTATCAGCGAACCCAGTACTTC. It is translated as CASSPSLAGYQRTQYF. The V call is TRBV5-1, the J call TRBJ2-5, with TRBD1 as a possible D gene (5 bases). Germline values: CDR1 SGHRS, CDR2 YFSETQ. The V end lost 4 bases, the J end lost 8 bases, and 24 bases lay between the germline ends. The CDR3 totals 16 residues.

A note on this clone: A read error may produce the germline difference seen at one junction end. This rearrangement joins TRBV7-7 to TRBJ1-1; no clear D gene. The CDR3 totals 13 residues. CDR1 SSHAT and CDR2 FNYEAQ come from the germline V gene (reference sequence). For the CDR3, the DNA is TGTGCTAGCAGCGCGGACCGGGACACTGAAGCTTTCTTT. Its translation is CASSADRDTEAFF.

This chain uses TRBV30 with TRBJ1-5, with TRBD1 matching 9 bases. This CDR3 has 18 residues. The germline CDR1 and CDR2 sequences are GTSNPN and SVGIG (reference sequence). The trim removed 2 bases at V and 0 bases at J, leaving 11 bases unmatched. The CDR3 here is CAWSRPGQGRFSNQPQHF. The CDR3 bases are TGTGCCTGGAGTCGTCCGGGACAGGGTCGATTTAGCAATCAGCCCCAGCATTTT.

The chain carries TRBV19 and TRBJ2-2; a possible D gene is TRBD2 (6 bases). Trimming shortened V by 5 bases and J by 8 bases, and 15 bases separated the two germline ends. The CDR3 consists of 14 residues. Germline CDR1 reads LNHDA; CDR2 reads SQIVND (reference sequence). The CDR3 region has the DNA TGTGCCAGTAGTCGAATAGACGGGACTGGGGAGCTGTTTTTT. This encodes CASSRIDGTGELFF.

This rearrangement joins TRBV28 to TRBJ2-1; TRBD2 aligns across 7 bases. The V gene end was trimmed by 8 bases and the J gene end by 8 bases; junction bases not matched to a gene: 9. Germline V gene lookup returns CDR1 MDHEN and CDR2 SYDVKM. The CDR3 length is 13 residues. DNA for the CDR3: TGTGCCAGCGGGAGGGCCGCTATCCATGAGCAGTTCTTC. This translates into CASGRAAIHEQFF.

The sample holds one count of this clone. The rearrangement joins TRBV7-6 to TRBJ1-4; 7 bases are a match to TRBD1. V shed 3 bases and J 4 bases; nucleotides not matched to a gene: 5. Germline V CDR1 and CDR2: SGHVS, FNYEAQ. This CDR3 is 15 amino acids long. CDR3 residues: CASSFSGGNNEKLFF. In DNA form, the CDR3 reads TGTGCCAGCAGCTTCTCAGGGGGAAATAATGAAAAACTGTTTTTT.

In DNA, the CDR3 is TGTGCCAGCAGCTTCAGACTAGCGGGGGGACTACCCTCCTACGAGCAGTACTTC. Translated: CASSFRLAGGLPSYEQYF. The gene calls are TRBV27 and TRBJ2-7, with 13 bases lining up with TRBD2. CDR1 is MNHEY and CDR2 is SMNVEV in the germline V gene (reference sequence). V lost 6 bases and J lost 0; bases outside the gene matches: 11. The CDR3 runs 18 residues.

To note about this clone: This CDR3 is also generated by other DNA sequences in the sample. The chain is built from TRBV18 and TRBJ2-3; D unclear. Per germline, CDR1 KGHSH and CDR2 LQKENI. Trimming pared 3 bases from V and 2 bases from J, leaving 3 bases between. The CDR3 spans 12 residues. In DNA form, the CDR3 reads TGTGCCAGCTCACCCCCCACAGATACGCAGTATTTT. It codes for CASSPPTDTQYF.

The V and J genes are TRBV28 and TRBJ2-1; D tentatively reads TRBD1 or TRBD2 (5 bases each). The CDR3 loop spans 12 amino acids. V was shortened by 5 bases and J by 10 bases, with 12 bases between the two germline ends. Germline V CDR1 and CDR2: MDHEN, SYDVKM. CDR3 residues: CASSRLRDEQFF. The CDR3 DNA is TGTGCCAGCAGTCGTCTCAGGGACGAGCAGTTCTTC.

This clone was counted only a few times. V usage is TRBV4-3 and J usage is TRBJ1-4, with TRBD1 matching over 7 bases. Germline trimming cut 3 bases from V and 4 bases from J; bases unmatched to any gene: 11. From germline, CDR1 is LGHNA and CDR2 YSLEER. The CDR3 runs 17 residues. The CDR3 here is CASSHSFGQAINEKLFF. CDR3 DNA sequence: TGCGCCAGCAGCCACTCCTTCGGACAGGCGATTAATGAAAAACTGTTTTTT.

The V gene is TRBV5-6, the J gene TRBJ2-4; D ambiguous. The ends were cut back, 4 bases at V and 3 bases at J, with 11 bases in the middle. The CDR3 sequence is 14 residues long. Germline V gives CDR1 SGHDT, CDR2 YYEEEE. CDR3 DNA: TGTGCCAGCAGCCCTGGGGAAGGCAAAAACATTCAGTACTTC. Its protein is CASSPGEGKNIQYF.

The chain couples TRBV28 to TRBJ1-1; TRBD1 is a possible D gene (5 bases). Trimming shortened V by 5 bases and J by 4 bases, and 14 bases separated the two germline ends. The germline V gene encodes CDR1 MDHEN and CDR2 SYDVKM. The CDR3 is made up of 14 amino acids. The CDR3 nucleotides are TGTGCCAGCAGTCGGGGGGTACTGAGCACTGAAGCTTTCTTT. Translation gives CASSRGVLSTEAFF.

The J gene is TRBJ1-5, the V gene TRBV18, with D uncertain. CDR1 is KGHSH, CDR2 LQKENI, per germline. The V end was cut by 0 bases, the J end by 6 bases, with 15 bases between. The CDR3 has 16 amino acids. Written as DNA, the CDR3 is TGTGCCAGCTCACCACCGATGGCGGAGGCTGGTCAGCCCCAGCATTTT. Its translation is CASSPPMAEAGQPQHF. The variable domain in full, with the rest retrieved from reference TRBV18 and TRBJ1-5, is NAGVMQNPRHLVRRRGQEARLRCSPMKGHSHVYWYRQLPEEGLKFMVYLQKENIIDESGMPKERFSAEFPKEGPSILRIQQVVRGDSAAYFCASSPPMAEAGQPQHFGDGTRLSIL.

The CDR3 here is CASSLARYTYQETQYF. DNA of the CDR3: TGCGCCAGCAGCTTGGCTCGATATACCTACCAAGAGACCCAGTACTTC. V and J are TRBV5-1 and TRBJ2-5; no firm D call. In germline, CDR1 is SGHRS, CDR2 YFSETQ. The CDR3 covers 16 residues. V lost 0 bases and J 0 bases, leaving 12 bases between the germline ends.

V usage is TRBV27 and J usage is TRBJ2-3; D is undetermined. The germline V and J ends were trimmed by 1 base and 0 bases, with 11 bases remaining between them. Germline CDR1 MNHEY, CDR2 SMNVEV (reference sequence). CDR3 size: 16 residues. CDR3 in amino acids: CASSLWPQASTDTQYF. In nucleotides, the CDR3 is TGTGCCAGCAGTTTATGGCCCCAGGCTAGCACAGATACGCAGTATTTT.

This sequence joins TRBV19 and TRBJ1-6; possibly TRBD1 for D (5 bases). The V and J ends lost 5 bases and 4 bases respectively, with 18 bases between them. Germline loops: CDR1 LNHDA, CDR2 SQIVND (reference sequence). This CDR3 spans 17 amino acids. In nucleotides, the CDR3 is TGTGCCAGTAGTTCTTTCGTCACGGGGGTATATAATTCACCCCTCCACTTT. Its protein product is CASSSFVTGVYNSPLHF. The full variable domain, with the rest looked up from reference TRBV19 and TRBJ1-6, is DGGITQSPKYLFRKEGQNVTLSCEQNLNHDAMYWYRQDPGQGLRLIYYSQIVNDFQKGDIAEGYSVSREKKESFPLTVTSAQKNPTAFYLCASSSFVTGVYNSPLHFGNGTRLTVT.

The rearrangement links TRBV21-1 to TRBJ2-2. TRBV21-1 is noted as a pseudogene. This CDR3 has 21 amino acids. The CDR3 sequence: CASSKYINGTGTLGDTGELFF. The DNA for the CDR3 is TGTGCCAGCAGCAAATACATTAACGGGACGGGCACCCTGGGGGACACCGGGGAGCTGTTTTTT.

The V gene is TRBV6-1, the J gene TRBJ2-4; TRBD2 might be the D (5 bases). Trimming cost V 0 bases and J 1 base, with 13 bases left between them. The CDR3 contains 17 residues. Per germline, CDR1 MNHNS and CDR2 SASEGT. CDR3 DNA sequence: TGTGCCAGCAGTGAAGCCCGGGGTGAGCGGGCCAAAAACATTCAGTACTTC. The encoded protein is CASSEARGERAKNIQYF.

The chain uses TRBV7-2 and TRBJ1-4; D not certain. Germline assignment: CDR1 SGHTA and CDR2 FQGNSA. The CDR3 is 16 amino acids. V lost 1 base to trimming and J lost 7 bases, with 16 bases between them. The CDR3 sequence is CASSLDRQPLGEKLFF. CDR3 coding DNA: TGTGCCAGCAGCTTAGATCGCCAGCCCCTAGGTGAAAAACTGTTTTTT.

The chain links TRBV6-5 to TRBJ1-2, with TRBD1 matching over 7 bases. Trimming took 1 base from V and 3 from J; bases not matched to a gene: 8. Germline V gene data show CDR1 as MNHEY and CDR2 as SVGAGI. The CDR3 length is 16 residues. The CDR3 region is CASSYFQGGKDYGYTF. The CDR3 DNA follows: TGTGCCAGCAGTTACTTCCAGGGGGGGAAGGACTATGGCTACACCTTC.

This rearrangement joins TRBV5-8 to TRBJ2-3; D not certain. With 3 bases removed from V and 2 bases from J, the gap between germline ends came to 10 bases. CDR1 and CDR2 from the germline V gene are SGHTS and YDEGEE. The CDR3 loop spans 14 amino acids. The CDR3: CASSSKRITDTQYF. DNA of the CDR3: TGTGCCAGCAGCTCTAAACGAATCACAGATACGCAGTATTTT.

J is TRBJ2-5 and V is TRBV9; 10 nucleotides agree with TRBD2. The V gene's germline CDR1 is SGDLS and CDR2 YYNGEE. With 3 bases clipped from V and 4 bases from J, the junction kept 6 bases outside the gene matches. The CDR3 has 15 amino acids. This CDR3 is CASSGASGSRETQYF. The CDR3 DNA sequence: TGTGCCAGCAGCGGGGCTAGCGGGAGCAGAGAGACCCAGTACTTC.

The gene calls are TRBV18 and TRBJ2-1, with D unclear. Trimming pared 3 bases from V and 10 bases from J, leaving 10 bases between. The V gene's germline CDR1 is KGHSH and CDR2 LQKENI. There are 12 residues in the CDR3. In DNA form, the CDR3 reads TGTGCCAGCTCACCCCGGACCACCGAGCAGTTCTTC. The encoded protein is CASSPRTTEQFF.

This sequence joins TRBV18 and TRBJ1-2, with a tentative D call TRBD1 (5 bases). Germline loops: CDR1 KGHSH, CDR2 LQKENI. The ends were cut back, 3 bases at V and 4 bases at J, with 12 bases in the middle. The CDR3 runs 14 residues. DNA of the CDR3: TGTGCCAGCTCACCTCAACAGGAGACCTATGGCTACACCTTC. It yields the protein CASSPQQETYGYTF. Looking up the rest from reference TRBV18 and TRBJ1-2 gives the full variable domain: NAGVMQNPRHLVRRRGQEARLRCSPMKGHSHVYWYRQLPEEGLKFMVYLQKENIIDESGMPKERFSAEFPKEGPSILRIQQVVRGDSAAYFCASSPQQETYGYTFGSGTRLTVV.

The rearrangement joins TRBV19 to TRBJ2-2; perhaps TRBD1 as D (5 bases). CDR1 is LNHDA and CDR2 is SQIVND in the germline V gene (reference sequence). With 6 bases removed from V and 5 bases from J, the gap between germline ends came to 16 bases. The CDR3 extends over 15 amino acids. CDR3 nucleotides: TGTGCCAGTAGCGGGTCAGGGTTAGAAACCGGGGAGCTGTTTTTT. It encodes CASSGSGLETGELFF.

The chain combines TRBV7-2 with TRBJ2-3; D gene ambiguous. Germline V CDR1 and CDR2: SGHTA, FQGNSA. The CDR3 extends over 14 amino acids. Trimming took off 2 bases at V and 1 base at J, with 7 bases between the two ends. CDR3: CASSLNGRTDTQYF. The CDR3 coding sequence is TGTGCCAGCAGCTTAAACGGGCGCACAGATACGCAGTATTTT. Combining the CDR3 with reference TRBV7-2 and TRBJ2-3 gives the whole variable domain GAGVSQSPSNKVTEKGKDVELRCDPISGHTALYWYRQSLGQGLEFLIYFQGNSAPDKSGLPSDRFSAERTGGSVSTLTIQRTQQEDSAVYLCASSLNGRTDTQYFGPGTRLTVL.

The CDR3 protein is CASSPPSDYEQYF. The CDR3 DNA reads TGTGCCAGCTCACCACCCTCTGACTACGAGCAGTACTTC. V gene TRBV18 combines with J gene TRBJ2-7; D unclear. The CDR3 is made up of 13 amino acids. Germline V lookup: CDR1 KGHSH, CDR2 LQKENI. Deletions cut 0 bases from V and 3 bases from J, with 6 bases between.

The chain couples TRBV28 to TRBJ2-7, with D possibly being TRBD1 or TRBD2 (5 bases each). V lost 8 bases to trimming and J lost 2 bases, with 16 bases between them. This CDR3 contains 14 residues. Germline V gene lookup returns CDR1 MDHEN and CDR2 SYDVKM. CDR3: CASYSPGRTYEQYF. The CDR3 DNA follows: TGTGCCAGCTACAGTCCGGGACGGACCTACGAGCAGTACTTC.

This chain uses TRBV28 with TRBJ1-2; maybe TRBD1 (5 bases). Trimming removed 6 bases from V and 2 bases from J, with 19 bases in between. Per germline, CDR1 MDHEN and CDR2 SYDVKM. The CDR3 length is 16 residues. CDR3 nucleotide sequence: TGTGCCAGCAGCCCCTCAGTGGGGGGTCCAAACTATGGCTACACCTTC. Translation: CASSPSVGGPNYGYTF.